These 8 T cell receptor beta chains were all obtained from the same sample, sequenced in a study of response to subunit inactivated influenza vaccine. TCRdb re-called the RT-PCR reads with MiXCR, one entry per CDR3 protein. The repertoire holds roughly 790,000 distinct CDR3 sequences, with less than 25% as singletons. Sequenced material: PBMCs from blood, taken less than 6 days after vaccination. Receptor source: a man in his fifties or sixties who received an inactivated influenza vaccine.

The J gene is TRBJ2-1, the V gene TRBV6-1, with 10 bases aligning to TRBD2. V was pared by 6 bases and J by 0 bases, with 5 bases of the junction left unmatched. Germline assignment: CDR1 MNHNS and CDR2 SASEGT. The CDR3 covers 16 residues. CDR3 bases: TGTGCCAGCAGCCGGACTAGCGGACCCTCCTACAATGAGCAGTTCTTC. Translated, it gives CASSRTSGPSYNEQFF.

This clonotype has a handful of counts. The V and J genes are TRBV15 and TRBJ2-3, with 7 bases lining up with TRBD1. After removal of 0 bases from V and 6 bases from J, the junction contained 6 bases not matched to a gene. This CDR3 contains 15 residues. CDR1 and CDR2 (germline): LNHNV, YYDKDF (reference sequence). This chain's CDR3 is CATSRDGTASDTQYF. The DNA for the CDR3 is TGTGCCACCAGCAGAGACGGGACAGCTTCCGATACGCAGTATTTT.

In this sample, this clonotype turned up many times. The chain recombines TRBV24-1 with TRBJ2-3; 10 nucleotides align to TRBD2. The CDR3 totals 16 residues. Trimming removed 2 bases from V and 6 bases from J; junction bases left unmatched: 7. Germline CDR1 reads KGHDR; CDR2 reads SFDVKD. The CDR3 DNA reads TGTGCCACCAGTGATTGGGCTAGCGGGAGTGTGGATACGCAGTATTTT. Protein product: CATSDWASGSVDTQYF.

V gene TRBV15 combines with J gene TRBJ1-3, with D unresolved. V shed 6 bases and J shed 4 bases, with 16 bases lying between them. This CDR3 is built from 15 residues. Per germline, CDR1 LNHNV and CDR2 YYDKDF (reference sequence). In DNA, the CDR3 is TGTGCCACCAGTCCTCAAAGAGGATCCGGAAACACCATATATTTT. Translation: CATSPQRGSGNTIYF.

Only a few counts were recorded for this clonotype. The rearrangement uses TRBV28 and TRBJ2-7, with TRBD2 identical over 9 bases. CDR1 and CDR2 from the germline V gene are MDHEN and SYDVKM. The V and J ends lost 3 bases and 7 bases, in that order; junction bases with no gene match: 10. The CDR3 covers 15 residues. CDR3 DNA sequence: TGTGCCAGCAGTTTTTCGGCGGGAGGGCCAAGGGAGCAGTACTTC. This gives the protein CASSFSAGGPREQYF.

The rearrangement links TRBV28 to TRBJ2-1, with TRBD2 identical over 7 bases. There are 16 residues in the CDR3. Germline CDR1 reads MDHEN; CDR2 reads SYDVKM. The ends lost 5 bases at V and 8 bases at J; junction bases unmatched: 15. The chain's CDR3 is CASSTPNGGSDDEQFF. For the CDR3, the DNA is TGTGCCAGCAGTACCCCTAACGGCGGGAGTGACGATGAGCAGTTCTTC. The complete variable domain, with remaining parts taken from reference TRBV28 and TRBJ2-1, reads DVKVTQSSRYLVKRTGEKVFLECVQDMDHENMFWYRQDPGLGLRLIYFSYDVKMKEKGDIPEGYSVSREKKERFSLILESASTNQTSMYLCASSTPNGGSDDEQFFGPGTRLTVL.

This clonotype was observed a handful of times. J is TRBJ2-4 and V is TRBV20-1, with D uncertain. V lost 6 bases and J 0 bases, leaving 18 bases between the germline ends. CDR3 length equals 16 residues. CDR1 and CDR2 (germline): DFQATT, SNEGSKA (reference sequence). The CDR3 coding sequence is TGCAGTGCGCATGATCTCCGGGCGCCAGCCAAAAACATTCAGTACTTC. Protein: CSAHDLRAPAKNIQYF.

The V and J genes are TRBV5-1 and TRBJ2-1, with D possibly TRBD2 on 5 matching bases. CDR1 is SGHRS and CDR2 is YFSETQ in the germline V gene. This CDR3 comprises 13 residues. Trimming stripped 2 bases from V and 9 bases from J, with 12 bases between. The CDR3 protein is CASSFISVGEQFF. The CDR3 region has the DNA TGCGCCAGCAGCTTTATTAGCGTAGGTGAGCAGTTCTTC.